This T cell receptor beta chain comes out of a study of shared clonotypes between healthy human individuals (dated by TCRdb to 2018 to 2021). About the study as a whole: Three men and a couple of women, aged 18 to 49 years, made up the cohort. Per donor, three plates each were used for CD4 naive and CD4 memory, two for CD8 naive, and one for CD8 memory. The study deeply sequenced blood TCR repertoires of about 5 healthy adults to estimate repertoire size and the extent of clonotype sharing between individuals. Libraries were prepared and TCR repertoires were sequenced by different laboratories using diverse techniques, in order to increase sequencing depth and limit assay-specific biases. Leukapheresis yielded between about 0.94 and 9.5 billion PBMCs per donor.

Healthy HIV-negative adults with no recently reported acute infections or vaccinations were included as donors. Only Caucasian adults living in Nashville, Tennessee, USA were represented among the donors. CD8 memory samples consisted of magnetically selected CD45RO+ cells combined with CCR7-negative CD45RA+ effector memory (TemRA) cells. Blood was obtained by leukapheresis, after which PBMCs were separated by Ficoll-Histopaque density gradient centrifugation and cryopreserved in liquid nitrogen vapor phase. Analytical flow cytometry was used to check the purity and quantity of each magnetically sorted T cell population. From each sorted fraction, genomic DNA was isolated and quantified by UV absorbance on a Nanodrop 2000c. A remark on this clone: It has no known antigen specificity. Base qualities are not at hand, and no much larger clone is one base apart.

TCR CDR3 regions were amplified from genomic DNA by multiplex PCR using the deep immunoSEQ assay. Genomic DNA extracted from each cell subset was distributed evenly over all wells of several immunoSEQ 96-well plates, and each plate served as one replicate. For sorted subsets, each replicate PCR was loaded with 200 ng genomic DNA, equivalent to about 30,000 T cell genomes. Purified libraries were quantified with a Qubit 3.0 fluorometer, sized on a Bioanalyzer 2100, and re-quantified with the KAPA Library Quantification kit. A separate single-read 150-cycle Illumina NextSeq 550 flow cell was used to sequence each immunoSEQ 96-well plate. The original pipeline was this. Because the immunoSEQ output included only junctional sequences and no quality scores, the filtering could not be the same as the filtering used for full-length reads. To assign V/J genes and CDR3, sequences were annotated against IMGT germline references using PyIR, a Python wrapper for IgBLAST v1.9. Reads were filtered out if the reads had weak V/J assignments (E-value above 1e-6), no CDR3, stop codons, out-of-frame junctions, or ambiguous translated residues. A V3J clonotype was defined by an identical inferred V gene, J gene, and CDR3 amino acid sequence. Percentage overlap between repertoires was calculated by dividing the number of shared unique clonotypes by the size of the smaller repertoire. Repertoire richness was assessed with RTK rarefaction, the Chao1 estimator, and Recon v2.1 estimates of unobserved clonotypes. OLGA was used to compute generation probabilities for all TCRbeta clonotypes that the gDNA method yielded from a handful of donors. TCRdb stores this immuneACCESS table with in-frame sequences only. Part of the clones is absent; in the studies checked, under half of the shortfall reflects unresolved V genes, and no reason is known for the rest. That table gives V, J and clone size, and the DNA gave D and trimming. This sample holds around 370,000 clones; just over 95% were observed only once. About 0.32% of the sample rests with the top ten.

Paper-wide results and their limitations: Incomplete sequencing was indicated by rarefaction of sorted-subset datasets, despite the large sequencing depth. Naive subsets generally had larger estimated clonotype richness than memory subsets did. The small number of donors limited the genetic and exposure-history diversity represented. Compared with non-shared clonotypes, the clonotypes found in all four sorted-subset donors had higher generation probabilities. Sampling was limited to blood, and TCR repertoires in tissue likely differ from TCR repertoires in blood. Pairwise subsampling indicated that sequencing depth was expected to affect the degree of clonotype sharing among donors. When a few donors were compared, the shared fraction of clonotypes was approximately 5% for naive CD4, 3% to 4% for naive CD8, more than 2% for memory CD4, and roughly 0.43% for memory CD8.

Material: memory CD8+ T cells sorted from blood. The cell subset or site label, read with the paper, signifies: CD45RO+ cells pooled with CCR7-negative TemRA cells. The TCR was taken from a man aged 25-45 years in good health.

The CDR3 sequence is CASSLEAREPIGELFF. The sequenced DNA is TGCGCCAGCAGCTTGGAAGCGCGGGAGCCAATCGGGGAGCTGTTTTTT. The chain joins TRBV5-1 to TRBJ2-2; a stretch of 7 junction bases matches TRBD2. Counted from cysteine to phenylalanine, this CDR3 has 16 amino acids. Solely the CDR3 DNA is kept, with 48 bases framed from the first base. From the germline V gene, CDR1 is SGHRS and CDR2 is YFSETQ. Unmatched junction bases come to 9, with V trimmed by 0 bases and J by 7 bases.